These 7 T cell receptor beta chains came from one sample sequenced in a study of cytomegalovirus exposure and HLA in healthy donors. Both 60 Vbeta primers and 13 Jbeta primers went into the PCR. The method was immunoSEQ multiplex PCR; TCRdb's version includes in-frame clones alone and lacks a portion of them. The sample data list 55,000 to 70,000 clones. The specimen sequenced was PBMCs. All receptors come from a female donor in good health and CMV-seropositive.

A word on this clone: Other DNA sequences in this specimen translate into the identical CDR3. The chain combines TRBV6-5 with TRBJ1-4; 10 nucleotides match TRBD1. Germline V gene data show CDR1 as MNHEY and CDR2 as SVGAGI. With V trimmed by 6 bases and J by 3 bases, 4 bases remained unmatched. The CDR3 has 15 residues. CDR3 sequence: CASSSGQGANEKLFF. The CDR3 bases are TGTGCCAGCAGCTCAGGACAGGGGGCTAATGAAAAACTGTTTTTT.

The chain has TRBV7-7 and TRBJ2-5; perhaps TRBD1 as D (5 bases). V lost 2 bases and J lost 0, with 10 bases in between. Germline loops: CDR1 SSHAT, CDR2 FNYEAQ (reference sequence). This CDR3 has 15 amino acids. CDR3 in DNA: TGTGCCAGCAGCTTAAGGTGGGGCCACCAAGAGACCCAGTACTTC. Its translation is CASSLRWGHQETQYF.

CDR3 loop: CASSAPPGTGDDNEQFF. CDR3 coding DNA: TGTGCCAGCAGCGCCCCTCCCGGGACAGGGGACGACAATGAGCAGTTCTTC. This chain links TRBV9 with TRBJ2-1; 10 nucleotides line up with TRBD1. The CDR3 runs to 17 residues. Germline CDR1 reads SGDLS; CDR2 reads YYNGEE. The trim removed 3 bases at V and 5 bases at J, leaving 11 bases unmatched.

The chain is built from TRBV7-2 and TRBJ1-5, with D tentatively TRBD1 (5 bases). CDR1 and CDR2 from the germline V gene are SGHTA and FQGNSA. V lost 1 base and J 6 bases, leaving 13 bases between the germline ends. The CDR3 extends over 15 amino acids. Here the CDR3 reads CASSLEGMGGQPQHF. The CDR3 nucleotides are TGTGCCAGCAGCTTAGAGGGTATGGGGGGTCAGCCCCAGCATTTT.

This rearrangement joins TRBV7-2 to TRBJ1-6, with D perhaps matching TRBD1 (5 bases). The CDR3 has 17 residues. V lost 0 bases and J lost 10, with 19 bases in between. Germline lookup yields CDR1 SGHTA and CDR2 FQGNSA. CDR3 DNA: TGTGCCAGCAGCTTAGCCGGGGGGGTGGTGGTGTGGTCACCCCTCCACTTT. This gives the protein CASSLAGGVVVWSPLHF.

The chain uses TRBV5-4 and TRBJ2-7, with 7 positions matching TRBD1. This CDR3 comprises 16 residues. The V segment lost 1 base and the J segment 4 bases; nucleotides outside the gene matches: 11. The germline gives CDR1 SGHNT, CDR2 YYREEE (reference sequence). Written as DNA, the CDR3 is TGTGCCAGCAGCTTGCCGGGACAGCAATCTTTATACGAGCAGTACTTC. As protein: CASSLPGQQSLYEQYF.

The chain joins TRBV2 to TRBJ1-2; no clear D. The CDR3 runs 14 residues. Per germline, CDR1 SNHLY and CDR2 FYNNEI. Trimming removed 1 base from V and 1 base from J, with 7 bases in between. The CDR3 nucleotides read TGTGCCAGCAGTGAAGGCAGACTTAACTATGGCTACACCTTC. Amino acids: CASSEGRLNYGYTF.